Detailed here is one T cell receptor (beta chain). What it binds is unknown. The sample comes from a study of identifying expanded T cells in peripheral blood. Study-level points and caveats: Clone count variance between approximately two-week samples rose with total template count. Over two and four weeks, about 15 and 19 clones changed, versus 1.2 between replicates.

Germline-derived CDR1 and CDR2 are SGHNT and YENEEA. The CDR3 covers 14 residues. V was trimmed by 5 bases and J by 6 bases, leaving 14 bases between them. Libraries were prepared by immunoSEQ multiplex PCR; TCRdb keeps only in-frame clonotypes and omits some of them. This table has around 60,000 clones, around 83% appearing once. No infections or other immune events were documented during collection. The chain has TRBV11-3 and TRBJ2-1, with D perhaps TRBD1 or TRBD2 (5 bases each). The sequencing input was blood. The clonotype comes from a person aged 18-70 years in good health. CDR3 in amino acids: CASSPQRGLNEQFF. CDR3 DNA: TGTGCCAGCAGCCCTCAACGGGGCCTCAATGAGCAGTTCTTC.